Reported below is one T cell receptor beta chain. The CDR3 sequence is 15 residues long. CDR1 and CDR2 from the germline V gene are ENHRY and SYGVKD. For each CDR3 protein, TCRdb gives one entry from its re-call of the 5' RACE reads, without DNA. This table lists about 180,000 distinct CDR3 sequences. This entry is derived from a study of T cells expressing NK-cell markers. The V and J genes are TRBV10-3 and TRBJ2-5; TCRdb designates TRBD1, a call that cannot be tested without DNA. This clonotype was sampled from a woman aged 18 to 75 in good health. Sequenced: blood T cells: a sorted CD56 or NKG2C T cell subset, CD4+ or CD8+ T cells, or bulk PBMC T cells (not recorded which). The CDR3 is CAISREGQGMETQYF.